The rows below give T cell receptor beta chains drawn from one sample of a study of neurological immune-mediated disorders. TCRdb passed the 5' RACE reads through MiXCR, listing each CDR3 protein once. The sample lists some 100,000 distinct CDR3 sequences, approximately 13% occurring once. Input material: PBMCs. The receptor source for this set is a female donor with HTLV-1-associated myelopathy (HAM/TSP). Each CDR3 is given with its conserved first and last residue. Fields, in order: J gene, D gene, V gene, clone size, CDR3 DNA, CDR3 protein. D genes are given only for firm matches. Clone size is shown for a subset of rows, as once, few, many or a class of expanded clone.

J gene: TRBJ2-1; D gene: .; V gene: TRBV9; clone size: .; CDR3 DNA: TGTGCCAGCAGCCCCGGACAGGGAGGGAGGGAGCAGTTCTTC; CDR3 protein: CASSPGQGGREQFF
J gene: TRBJ2-7; D gene: TRBD2; V gene: TRBV10-3; clone size: many; CDR3 DNA: TGTGCCATCAGTGAGTCAACTAGCGGCCACGAGCAGTACTTC; CDR3 protein: CAISESTSGHEQYF
J gene: TRBJ2-1; D gene: TRBD1; V gene: TRBV5-1; clone size: many; CDR3 DNA: TGCGCCAGCAGCGATTTGACAGGGGGTTCCTACAATGAGCAGTTCTTC; CDR3 protein: CASSDLTGGSYNEQFF
J gene: TRBJ1-1; D gene: .; V gene: TRBV5-1; clone size: many; CDR3 DNA: TGCGCCAGCAGCTCCGACCGGCCAGGGAACACTGAAGCTTTCTTT; CDR3 protein: CASSSDRPGNTEAFF
J gene: TRBJ1-1; D gene: .; V gene: TRBV5-1; clone size: .; CDR3 DNA: TGCGCCAGCAGCTTGGTGCGCAGCCTCTTACAGGAGAACACTGAAGCTTTCTTT; CDR3 protein: CASSLVRSLLQENTEAFF
J gene: TRBJ1-1; D gene: .; V gene: TRBV6-5; clone size: many; CDR3 DNA: TGTGCCAGCAGTGGAGAACCGTTCGAAGCTTTCTTT; CDR3 protein: CASSGEPFEAFF
J gene: TRBJ2-7; D gene: .; V gene: TRBV4-1; clone size: many; CDR3 DNA: TGCGCCAGCAGCCAAGGCCAGGGTTTAGGCGATTTCTACGAGCAGTACTTC; CDR3 protein: CASSQGQGLGDFYEQYF
J gene: TRBJ2-5; D gene: .; V gene: TRBV20-1; clone size: .; CDR3 DNA: TGCAGTGCTAGGGTGGAGCAAGAGACCCAGTACTTC; CDR3 protein: CSARVEQETQYF
J gene: TRBJ2-2; D gene: TRBD2; V gene: TRBV5-1; clone size: few; CDR3 DNA: TGCGCCAGCAGCTTACAGAGCGGGGTCTCGAACACCGGGGAGCTGTTTTTT; CDR3 protein: CASSLQSGVSNTGELFF
J gene: TRBJ1-1; D gene: TRBD1; V gene: TRBV20-1; clone size: many; CDR3 DNA: TGCAGTGCTATGGCAGGGGGGAAAACTGAAGCTTTCTTT; CDR3 protein: CSAMAGGKTEAFF
J gene: TRBJ2-7; D gene: TRBD1; V gene: TRBV27; clone size: many; CDR3 DNA: TGTGCCAGCAGTTTATTAGGGACAGGGGCCTACGAGCAGTACTTC; CDR3 protein: CASSLLGTGAYEQYF
J gene: TRBJ1-1; D gene: .; V gene: TRBV20-1; clone size: many; CDR3 DNA: TGCAGTGCTATGCGGTTGAACACTGAAGCTTTCTTT; CDR3 protein: CSAMRLNTEAFF
J gene: TRBJ1-2; D gene: .; V gene: TRBV20-1; clone size: .; CDR3 DNA: TGCAGTGCTCCGTCCGGGGTTTTGACAAACTATGGCTACACCTTC; CDR3 protein: CSAPSGVLTNYGYTF
J gene: TRBJ1-5; D gene: .; V gene: TRBV7-5; clone size: .; CDR3 DNA: .; CDR3 protein: CISVPEDMTAIVSNQPQHF
J gene: TRBJ2-7; D gene: TRBD1; V gene: TRBV5-1; clone size: .; CDR3 DNA: TGCGCCAGCAACTTGGAATATGGGACAGTTGTGATTCGGGGTAAAGAGCAGTACTTC; CDR3 protein: CASNLEYGTVVIRGKEQYF
J gene: TRBJ1-2; D gene: .; V gene: TRBV2; clone size: many; CDR3 DNA: TGTGCCACACGGGACTATGGCTACACCTTC; CDR3 protein: CATRDYGYTF
J gene: TRBJ2-1; D gene: .; V gene: TRBV5-1; clone size: many; CDR3 DNA: TGCGCCAGCAGCTCGGAAATTAACAATGAGCAGTTCTTC; CDR3 protein: CASSSEINNEQFF
J gene: TRBJ2-3; D gene: .; V gene: TRBV7-2; clone size: many; CDR3 DNA: TGTGCCAGCAGCTTAGCACCCCGTCAAACAGATACGCAGTATTTT; CDR3 protein: CASSLAPRQTDTQYF
J gene: TRBJ1-3; D gene: .; V gene: TRBV5-1; clone size: many; CDR3 DNA: TGCGCCAGCAGCTTGGCCTCGCTCTCTGGAAACACCATATATTTT; CDR3 protein: CASSLASLSGNTIYF
J gene: TRBJ2-1; D gene: .; V gene: TRBV20-1; clone size: many; CDR3 DNA: TGCAGTGGCCCGGATGGGAACAATGAGCAGTTCTTC; CDR3 protein: CSGPDGNNEQFF
J gene: TRBJ2-1; D gene: TRBD2; V gene: TRBV7-2; clone size: medium-sized; CDR3 DNA: TGTGCCAGCAGCTTAGACCTTGGGCCTAGCGGGAATGAGCAGTTCTTC; CDR3 protein: CASSLDLGPSGNEQFF
J gene: TRBJ2-4; D gene: TRBD1; V gene: TRBV12-3/TRBV12-4; clone size: .; CDR3 DNA: TGTGCCAGCAGCCGCGCAGTCCGCCGGGACAGGGGTCAGCGGGCACAACTAGCCAAAAACATTCAGTACTTC; CDR3 protein: CASSRAVRRDRGQRAQLAKNIQYF
J gene: TRBJ2-1; D gene: TRBD1; V gene: TRBV5-1; clone size: many; CDR3 DNA: TGCGCCAGCAGCTCGGGACAGGGGGTTGGTGAGCAGTTCTTC; CDR3 protein: CASSSGQGVGEQFF
J gene: TRBJ2-1; D gene: TRBD1; V gene: TRBV7-9; clone size: many; CDR3 DNA: TGTGCCAGCAGCTTAGTGCGGGACAGGGGGCGAAATGAGCAGTTCTTC; CDR3 protein: CASSLVRDRGRNEQFF
J gene: TRBJ2-6; D gene: .; V gene: TRBV2; clone size: many; CDR3 DNA: TGTGCCAGCAGTGAGTCGGGGGGCCTCTCTGGGGCCAACGTCCTGACTTTC; CDR3 protein: CASSESGGLSGANVLTF
J gene: TRBJ2-1; D gene: TRBD1; V gene: TRBV28; clone size: many; CDR3 DNA: TGTGCCAGCAGTTCTCCAGGGGGCAATGAGCAGTTCTTC; CDR3 protein: CASSSPGGNEQFF
J gene: TRBJ2-4; D gene: TRBD2; V gene: TRBV10-3; clone size: many; CDR3 DNA: TGTGCCATCAGTCCCGGACTAGCGGGGGCGTCATTACTTTACTTC; CDR3 protein: CAISPGLAGASLLYF
J gene: TRBJ1-4; D gene: .; V gene: TRBV5-6; clone size: many; CDR3 DNA: TGTGCCAGCAGCTTAAGGTCTGGTACTAATGAAAAACTGTTTTTT; CDR3 protein: CASSLRSGTNEKLFF
J gene: TRBJ2-7; D gene: TRBD2; V gene: TRBV12-3/TRBV12-4; clone size: many; CDR3 DNA: TGTGCCAGCAGTTTCGGGACTACCTACGAGCAGTACTTC; CDR3 protein: CASSFGTTYEQYF